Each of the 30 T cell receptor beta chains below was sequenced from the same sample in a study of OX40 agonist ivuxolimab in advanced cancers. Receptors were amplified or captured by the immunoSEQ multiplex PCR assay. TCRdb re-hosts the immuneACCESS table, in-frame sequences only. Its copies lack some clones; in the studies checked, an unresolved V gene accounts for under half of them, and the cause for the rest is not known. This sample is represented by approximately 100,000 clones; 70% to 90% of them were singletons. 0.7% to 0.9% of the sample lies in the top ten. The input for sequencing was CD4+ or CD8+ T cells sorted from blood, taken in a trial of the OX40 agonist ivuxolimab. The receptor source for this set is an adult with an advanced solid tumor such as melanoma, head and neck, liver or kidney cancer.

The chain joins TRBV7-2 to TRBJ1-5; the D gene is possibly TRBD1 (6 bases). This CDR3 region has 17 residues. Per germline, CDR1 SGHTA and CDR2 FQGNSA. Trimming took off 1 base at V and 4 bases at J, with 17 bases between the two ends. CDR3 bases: TGTGCCAGCAGCTTAGTAGGGGGAGGGACAACAAATCAGCCCCAGCATTTT. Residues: CASSLVGGGTTNQPQHF.

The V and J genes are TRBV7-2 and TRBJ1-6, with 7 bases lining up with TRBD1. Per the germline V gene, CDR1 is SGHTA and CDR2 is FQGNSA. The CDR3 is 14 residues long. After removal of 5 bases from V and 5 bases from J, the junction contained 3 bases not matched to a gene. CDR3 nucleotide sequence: TGTGCCAGCAGCATGACAGGGAATAATTCACCCCTCCACTTT. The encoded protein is CASSMTGNNSPLHF.

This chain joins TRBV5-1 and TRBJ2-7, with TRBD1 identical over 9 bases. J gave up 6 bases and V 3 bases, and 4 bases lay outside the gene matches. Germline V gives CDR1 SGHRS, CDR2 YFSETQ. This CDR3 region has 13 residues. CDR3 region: CASSSGQGSEQYF. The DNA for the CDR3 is TGCGCCAGCAGCTCGGGACAGGGTAGCGAGCAGTACTTC.

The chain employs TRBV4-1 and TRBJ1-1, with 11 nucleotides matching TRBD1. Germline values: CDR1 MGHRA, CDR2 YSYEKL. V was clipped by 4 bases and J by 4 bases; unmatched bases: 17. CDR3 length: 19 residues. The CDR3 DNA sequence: TGCGCCAGCAGCCTCCTTAGGGCCGGGACAGGGGGTATGGCCACTGAAGCTTTCTTT. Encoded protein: CASSLLRAGTGGMATEAFF.

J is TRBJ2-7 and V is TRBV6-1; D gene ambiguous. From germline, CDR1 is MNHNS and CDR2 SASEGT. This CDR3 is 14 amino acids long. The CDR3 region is CASLKTLDPYEQYF. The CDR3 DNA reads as TGTGCAAGCTTAAAGACTCTCGATCCCTACGAGCAGTACTTC.

CDR3 loop: CAWSPTEGPGGSPLHF. CDR3 DNA: TGTGCCTGGAGTCCTACCGAGGGCCCGGGGGGATCACCCCTCCACTTT. The V and J genes are TRBV30 and TRBJ1-6; D might be TRBD1 (5 bases). The V end was cut by 2 bases, the J end by 10 bases, with 21 bases between. Looked up from germline, CDR1 is GTSNPN and CDR2 is SVGIG (reference sequence). The CDR3 covers 16 residues.

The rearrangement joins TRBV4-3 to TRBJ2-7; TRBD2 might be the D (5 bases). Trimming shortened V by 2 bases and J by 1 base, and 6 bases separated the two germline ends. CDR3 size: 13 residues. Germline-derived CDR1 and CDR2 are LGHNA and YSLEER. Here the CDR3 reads CASSQKRSYEQYF. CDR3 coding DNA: TGCGCCAGCAGCCAAAAGCGGTCCTACGAGCAGTACTTC.

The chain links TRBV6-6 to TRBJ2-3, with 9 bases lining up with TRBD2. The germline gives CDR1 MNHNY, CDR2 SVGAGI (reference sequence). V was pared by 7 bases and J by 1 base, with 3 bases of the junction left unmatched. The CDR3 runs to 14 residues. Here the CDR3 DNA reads TGTGCCAGCACTCAGCGGGGGGGCACAGATACGCAGTATTTT. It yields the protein CASTQRGGTDTQYF.

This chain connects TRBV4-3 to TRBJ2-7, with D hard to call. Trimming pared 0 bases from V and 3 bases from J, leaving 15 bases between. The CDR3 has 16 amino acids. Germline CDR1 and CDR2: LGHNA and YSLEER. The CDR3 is CASSQDLPPWIYEQYF. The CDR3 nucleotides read TGCGCCAGCAGCCAAGATTTACCCCCTTGGATCTACGAGCAGTACTTC.

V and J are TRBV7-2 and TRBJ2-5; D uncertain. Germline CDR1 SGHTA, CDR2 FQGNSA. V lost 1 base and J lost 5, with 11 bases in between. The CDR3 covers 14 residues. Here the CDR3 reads CASSLVVPSETQYF. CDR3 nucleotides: TGTGCCAGCAGCTTAGTGGTCCCCTCGGAGACCCAGTACTTC.

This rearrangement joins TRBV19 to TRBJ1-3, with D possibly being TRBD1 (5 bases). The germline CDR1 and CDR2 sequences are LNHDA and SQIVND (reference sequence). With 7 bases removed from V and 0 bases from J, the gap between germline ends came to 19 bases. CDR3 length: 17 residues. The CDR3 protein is CASTRQSTGGSGNTIYF. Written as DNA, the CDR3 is TGTGCCAGTACTAGACAGTCCACCGGAGGCTCTGGAAACACCATATATTTT.

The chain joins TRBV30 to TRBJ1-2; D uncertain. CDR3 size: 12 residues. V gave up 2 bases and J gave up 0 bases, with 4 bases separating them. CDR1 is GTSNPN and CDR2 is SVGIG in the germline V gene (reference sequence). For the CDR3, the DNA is TGTGCCTGGAGTTCCGCTAACTATGGCTACACCTTC. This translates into CAWSSANYGYTF.

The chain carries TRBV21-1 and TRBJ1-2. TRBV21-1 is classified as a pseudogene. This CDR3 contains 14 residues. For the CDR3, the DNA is TGTGCCAGCAGCAAGGTATGGGAATTCTATGGCTACACCTTC. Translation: CASSKVWEFYGYTF.

The CDR3 DNA follows: TGTGCCAGCAGCTTACAACAGGGATCGGATACGCAGTATTTT. Encoded protein: CASSLQQGSDTQYF. The chain links TRBV13 to TRBJ2-3, with TRBD1 as a possible D gene (6 bases). V was trimmed by 2 bases and J by 6 bases, leaving 12 bases between them. The CDR3 extends over 14 amino acids. Germline values: CDR1 PRHDT, CDR2 FYEKMQ (reference sequence).

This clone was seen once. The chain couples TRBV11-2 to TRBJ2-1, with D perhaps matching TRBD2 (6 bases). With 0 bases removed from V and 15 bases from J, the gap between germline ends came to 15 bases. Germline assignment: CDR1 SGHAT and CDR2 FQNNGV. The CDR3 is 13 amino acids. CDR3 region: CASSLDLRLELFF. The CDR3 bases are TGTGCCAGCAGCTTAGATCTGCGACTAGAACTGTTCTTC.

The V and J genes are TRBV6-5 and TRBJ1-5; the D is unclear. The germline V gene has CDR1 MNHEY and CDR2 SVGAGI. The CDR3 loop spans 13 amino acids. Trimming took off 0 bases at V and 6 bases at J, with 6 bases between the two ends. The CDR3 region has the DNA TGTGCCAGCAGTTACTCCTGGGGTCAGCCCCAGCATTTT. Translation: CASSYSWGQPQHF.

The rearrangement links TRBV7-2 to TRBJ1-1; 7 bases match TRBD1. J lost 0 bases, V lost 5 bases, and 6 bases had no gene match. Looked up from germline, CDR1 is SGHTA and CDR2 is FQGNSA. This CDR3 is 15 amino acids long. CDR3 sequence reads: CASSPLTGVNTEAFF. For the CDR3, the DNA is TGTGCCAGCAGCCCCCTAACAGGGGTGAACACTGAAGCTTTCTTT.

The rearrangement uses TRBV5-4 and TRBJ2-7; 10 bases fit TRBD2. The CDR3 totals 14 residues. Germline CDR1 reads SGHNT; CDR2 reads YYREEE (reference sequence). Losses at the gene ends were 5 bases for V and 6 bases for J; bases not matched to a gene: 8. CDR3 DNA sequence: TGTGCCAGCAGTAAAGAGCGGGGGGGCAGCGAGCAGTACTTC. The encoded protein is CASSKERGGSEQYF.

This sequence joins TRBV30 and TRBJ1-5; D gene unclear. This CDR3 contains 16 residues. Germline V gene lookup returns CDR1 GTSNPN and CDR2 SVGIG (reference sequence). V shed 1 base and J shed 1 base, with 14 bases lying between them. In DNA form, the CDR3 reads TGTGCCTGGAGTGACGGAGGACTGATGAGCAATCAGCCCCAGCATTTT. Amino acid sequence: CAWSDGGLMSNQPQHF.

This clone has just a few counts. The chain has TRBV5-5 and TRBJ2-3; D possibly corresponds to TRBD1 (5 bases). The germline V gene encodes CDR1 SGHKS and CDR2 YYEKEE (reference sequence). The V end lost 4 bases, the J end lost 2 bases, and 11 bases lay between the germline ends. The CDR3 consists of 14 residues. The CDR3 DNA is TGTGCCAGCAGCCTTGACAGCTACACAGATACGCAGTATTTT. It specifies CASSLDSYTDTQYF. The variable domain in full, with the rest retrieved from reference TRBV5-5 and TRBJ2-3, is DAGVTQSPTHLIKTRGQQVTLRCSPISGHKSVSWYQQVLGQGPQFIFQYYEKEERGRGNFPDRFSARQFPNYSSELNVNALLLGDSALYLCASSLDSYTDTQYFGPGTRLTVL.

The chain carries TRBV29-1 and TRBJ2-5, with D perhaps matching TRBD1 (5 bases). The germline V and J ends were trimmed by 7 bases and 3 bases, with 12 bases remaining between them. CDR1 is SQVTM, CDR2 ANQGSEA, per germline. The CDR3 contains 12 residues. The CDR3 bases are TGCAGCGGCAAAGGGGTCAAAGAGACCCAGTACTTC. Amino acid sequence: CSGKGVKETQYF.

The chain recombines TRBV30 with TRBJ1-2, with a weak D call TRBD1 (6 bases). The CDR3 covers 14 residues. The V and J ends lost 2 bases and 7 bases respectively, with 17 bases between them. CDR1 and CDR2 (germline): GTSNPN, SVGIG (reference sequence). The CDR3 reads CAWSKNTGLVGYTF. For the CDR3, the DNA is TGTGCCTGGAGTAAAAACACAGGGTTGGTTGGCTACACCTTC.

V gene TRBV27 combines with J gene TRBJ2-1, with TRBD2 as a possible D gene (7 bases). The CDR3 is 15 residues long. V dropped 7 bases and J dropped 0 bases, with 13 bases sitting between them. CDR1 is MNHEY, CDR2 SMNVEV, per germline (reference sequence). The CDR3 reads CASMGGGASYNEQFF. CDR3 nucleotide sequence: TGTGCCAGCATGGGAGGGGGGGCCTCCTACAATGAGCAGTTCTTC.

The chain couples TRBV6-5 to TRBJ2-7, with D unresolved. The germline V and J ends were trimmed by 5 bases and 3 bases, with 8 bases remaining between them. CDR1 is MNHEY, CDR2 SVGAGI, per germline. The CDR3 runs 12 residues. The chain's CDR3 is CASSDTYYEQYF. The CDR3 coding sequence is TGTGCCAGCAGTGATACCTACTACGAGCAGTACTTC.

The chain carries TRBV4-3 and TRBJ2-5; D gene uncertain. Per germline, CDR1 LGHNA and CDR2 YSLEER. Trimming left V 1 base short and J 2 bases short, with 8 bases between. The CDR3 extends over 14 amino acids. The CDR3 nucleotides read TGCGCCAGCAGCCAAGGTCAGTCTCAAGAGACCCAGTACTTC. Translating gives CASSQGQSQETQYF.

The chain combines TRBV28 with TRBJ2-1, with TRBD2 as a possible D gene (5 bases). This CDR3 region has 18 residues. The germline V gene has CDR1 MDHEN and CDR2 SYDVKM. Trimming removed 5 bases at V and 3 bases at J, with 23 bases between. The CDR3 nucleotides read TGTGCCAGCAGTGGGTCGTTTGGAGGCCGGAAAAACTACAATGAGCAGTTCTTC. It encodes CASSGSFGGRKNYNEQFF.

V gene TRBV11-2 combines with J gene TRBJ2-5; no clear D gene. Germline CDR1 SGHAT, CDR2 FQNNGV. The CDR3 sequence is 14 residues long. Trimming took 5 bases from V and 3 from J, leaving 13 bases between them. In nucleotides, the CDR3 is TGTGCCAGCAGCCTAGTGCTTGGGAAAGAGACCCAGTACTTC. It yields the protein CASSLVLGKETQYF.

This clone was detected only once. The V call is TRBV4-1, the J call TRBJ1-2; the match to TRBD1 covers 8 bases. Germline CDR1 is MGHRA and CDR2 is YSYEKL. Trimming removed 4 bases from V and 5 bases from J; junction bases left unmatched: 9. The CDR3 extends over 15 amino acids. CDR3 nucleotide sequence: TGCGCCAGCAGCCCTGGGACAGGTTCTCTATATGGCTACACCTTC. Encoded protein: CASSPGTGSLYGYTF.

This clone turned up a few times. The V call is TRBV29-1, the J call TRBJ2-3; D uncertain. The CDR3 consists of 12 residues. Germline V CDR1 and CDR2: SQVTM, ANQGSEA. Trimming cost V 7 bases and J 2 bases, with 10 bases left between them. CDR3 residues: CSAWVNTDTQYF. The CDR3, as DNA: TGCAGCGCGTGGGTCAACACAGATACGCAGTATTTT.

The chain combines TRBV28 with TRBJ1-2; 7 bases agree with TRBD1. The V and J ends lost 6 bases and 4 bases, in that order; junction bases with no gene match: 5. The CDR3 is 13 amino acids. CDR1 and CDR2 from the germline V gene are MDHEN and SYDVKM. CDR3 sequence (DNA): TGTGCCAGCAGCCCAGGGGGTCTCTATGGCTACACCTTC. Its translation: CASSPGGLYGYTF.